Listed here is a single T cell receptor (beta chain). No antigen is known for it. The data derive from a study of Ad26.COV2.S vaccination and SARS-CoV-2 variants. Overall study findings and caveats: Spike-specific responses of CD8+ and CD4+ T cells were reported to display substantial breadth after vaccination. TCR breadth and depth estimates may have understated total T cell responses.

Sequencing was performed with immunoSEQ multiplex PCR; in TCRdb, only in-frame clones are kept and a portion is missing. The data contain 350,000 to 450,000 clones, 92% of them seen just once; the ten biggest clones take up about 3.8%. The V and J ends lost 0 bases and 1 base, in that order; junction bases with no gene match: 8. The CDR3 consists of 17 residues. CDR1 is SGHDT, CDR2 YYEEEE, per germline. This clonotype was obtained from a human donor who had recovered from COVID-19. Sequenced here: peripheral blood, sampled after recovery from COVID-19. The rearrangement uses TRBV5-6 and TRBJ2-7; TRBD1 matches 9 bases. The CDR3 DNA sequence: TGTGCCAGCAGCTTGGCGCCTACAGGGGGCCGGTCCTACGAGCAGTACTTC. Translated, it gives CASSLAPTGGRSYEQYF.